The present entry profiles one TCR beta chain with its context. Its antigen is as yet unknown. CDR3 length equals 14 residues. J lost 6 bases, V lost 7 bases, and 8 bases had no gene match. Germline V gene data show CDR1 as LGHNA and CDR2 as YSLEER. The study ran its PCR with 60 Vbeta and 13 Jbeta primers. Sequencing used immunoSEQ multiplex PCR; TCRdb keeps in-frame clones, though not all of them. The table shows about 160,000 clones, with around 83% occurring only once. This entry belongs to a study of cytomegalovirus exposure and HLA in healthy donors. Study conclusions and caveats: A previous analysis found most TCR beta V segments productive roughly 90% or roughly 30% of the time. The authors later found TCR association rates varying by HLA locus, with DRB1 most and HLA-C fewest. Using a false discovery rate of 0.05, a later analysis showed that around 16,000 TCR beta sequences were associated with HLA alleles.

The source is a man aged 18 to 35 in good health and CMV-seropositive. The chain links TRBV4-3 to TRBJ1-1; TRBD1 matches 10 bases. Sequenced material: PBMCs. The CDR3 coding sequence is TGCGCCAGCAAGTGGGGGACAGGGGACCCTGAAGCTTTCTTT. Amino acid sequence: CASKWGTGDPEAFF.